This entry describes one TCR beta chain. The germline V gene encodes CDR1 SNHLY and CDR2 FYNNEI. The CDR3 contains 14 residues. J was trimmed by 2 bases and V by 4 bases; bases with no gene match: 4. This record comes from a study of PD-1 blockade in classical Hodgkin lymphoma. TCRdb keeps only in-frame clones here, not all; method: immunoSEQ multiplex PCR. The sample yields about 46,000 clones, approximately 70% seen once. Every patient experienced relapse after autologous stem cell transplantation, and brentuximab vedotin exposure varied. Material: peripheral blood mononuclear cells (PBMCs), obtained at baseline. The sequence was collected from a human donor with classical Hodgkin lymphoma. V usage is TRBV2 and J usage is TRBJ2-7, with 8 positions matching TRBD2. For the CDR3, the DNA is TGTGCCAGCAGTGTGGGGCGGGGGGCCTACGAGCAGTACTTC. Its protein is CASSVGRGAYEQYF.